This T cell receptor (beta chain) originates from a study of T-cell memory formation after mild COVID-19. The wider study: Largely donor-specific sequence clusters came from a couple of donors.

Concerning this clonotype: Its antigen is unidentified.

From germline, CDR1 is MNHEY and CDR2 SVGAGI. The CDR3 contains 12 residues. The ends were cut back, 0 bases at V and 8 bases at J, with 7 bases in the middle. Each CDR3 protein gets one entry after TCRdb re-called the 5' RACE reads with MiXCR. The sample lists a few hundred thousand distinct CDR3 sequences; around 15% were seen once. Study-wide findings and caveats: Contracting CD4+ clones lay largely in CM and EM, with CD8+ ones residing in EMRA. A second wave expanding day 15 to 37 was CD4+-biased; contracting clones were balanced. Cross-reactive memory appears to have joined, as suggested by some responding clones showing up in pre-infection memory.

The source of this sequence is a man aged 18-30 years who had mild COVID-19 (a few samples of this study predate the infection). Cell type and time point are not known. Source material: PBMCs or a T cell subset sorted from them (not recorded which). This chain uses TRBV6-5 with TRBJ1-2; D unresolved. The CDR3 DNA sequence: TGTGCCAGCAGTTACTCGAATAACGGCTACACCTTC. Amino acids: CASSYSNNGYTF.